This T cell receptor (beta chain) was retrieved from a study of T cell clones after liver transplantation. The wider study: Pre-transplant mixed lymphocyte reactions yielded third-party-reactive TCRbeta sequences as comparators for graft-donor-reactive sequences.

Notes on the study in general: The donor-reactive repertoire was only partly measurable in a couple of subjects, lacking donor cells.

Sequencing used immunoSEQ multiplex PCR; TCRdb keeps in-frame clones, though not all of them. The sample carries more than 65,000 clones, more than 75% recorded once. With regard to this clone: Its cognate antigen is unknown.

Deletions cut 8 bases from V and 4 bases from J, with 15 bases between. Looked up from germline, CDR1 is MDHEN and CDR2 is SYDVKM. The CDR3 extends over 14 amino acids. This specimen was CD4+ T cells from blood, taken before liver transplant. The chain is built from TRBV28 and TRBJ1-5; D is uncertain. The receptor was isolated from a human donor who received a liver transplant. CDR3 nucleotide sequence: TGTGCCAGCGGGGAGTCAGGCCCAAATCAGCCCCAGCATTTT. Translation gives CASGESGPNQPQHF. The variable domain in full, completed from reference TRBV28 and TRBJ1-5, reads DVKVTQSSRYLVKRTGEKVFLECVQDMDHENMFWYRQDPGLGLRLIYFSYDVKMKEKGDIPEGYSVSREKKERFSLILESASTNQTSMYLCASGESGPNQPQHFGDGTRLSIL.